This T cell receptor beta chain was sequenced during a study of blood T cell repertoires in COVID-19. Study information: T cells, B-cell-depleted T cells, or PBMCs provided the cDNA or gDNA that served as material.

V lost 3 bases and J lost 7, with 4 bases in between. Per the germline V gene, CDR1 is SGHVS and CDR2 is FNYEAQ. There are 11 residues in the CDR3. Seattle patient enrollment occurred during active infection, with longitudinal follow-up thereafter. As processed by the authors: Quantification of nucleated cells was approximated via reference gene primer amplification. The assay was immunoSEQ multiplex PCR, and TCRdb's table has in-frame clones only and misses some. The D gene and trimming were derived from the DNA, and the V and J assignments and clone size from that table. The table shows approximately 150,000 clones, with roughly 85% occurring only once.

This sequence originates from a woman aged 45-60 years with COVID-19, enrolled during active disease. The rearrangement links TRBV7-6 to TRBJ2-4; D remains unclear. The sample taken for sequencing was peripheral blood. CDR3 protein: CASSLENIQYF. DNA of the CDR3: TGTGCCAGCAGCTTGGAGAACATTCAGTACTTC.